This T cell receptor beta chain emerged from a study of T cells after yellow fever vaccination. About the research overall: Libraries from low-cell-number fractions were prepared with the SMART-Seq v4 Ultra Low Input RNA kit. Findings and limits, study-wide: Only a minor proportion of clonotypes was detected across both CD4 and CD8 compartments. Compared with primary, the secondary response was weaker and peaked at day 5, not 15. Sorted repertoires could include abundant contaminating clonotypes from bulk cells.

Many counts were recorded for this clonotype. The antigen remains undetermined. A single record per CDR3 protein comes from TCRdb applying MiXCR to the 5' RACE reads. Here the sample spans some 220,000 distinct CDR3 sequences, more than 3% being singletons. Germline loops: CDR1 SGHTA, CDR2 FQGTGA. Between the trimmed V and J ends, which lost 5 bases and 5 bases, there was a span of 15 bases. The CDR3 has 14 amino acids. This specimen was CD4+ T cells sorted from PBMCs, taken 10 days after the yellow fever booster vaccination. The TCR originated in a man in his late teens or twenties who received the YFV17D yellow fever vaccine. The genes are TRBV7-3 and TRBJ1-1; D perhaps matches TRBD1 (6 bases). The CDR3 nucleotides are TGTGCCAGCAGCCCCTCAGGGGTAGGGACTGAAGCTTTCTTT. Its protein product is CASSPSGVGTEAFF. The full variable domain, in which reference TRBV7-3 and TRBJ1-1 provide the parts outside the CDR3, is GAGVSQTPSNKVTEKGKYVELRCDPISGHTALYWYRQSLGQGPEFLIYFQGTGAADDSGLPNDRFFAVRPEGSVSTLKIQRTERGDSAVYLCASSPSGVGTEAFFGQGTRLTVV.